These 2 T cell receptor beta chains came from one sample sequenced in a study of radiotherapy plus CTLA-4 blockade in lung cancer. Sequenced by immunoSEQ multiplex PCR; TCRdb stores in-frame clones only, minus some. The sample carries 130,000 or so clones, around 90% recorded once. Sequencing was performed on peripheral blood, taken from a patient treated with radiotherapy plus ipilimumab. These receptors were obtained from a human donor with non-small cell lung cancer that progressed on radiotherapy plus ipilimumab.

As concerns this clone: An end of the junction differs from the germline gene, which may be a read error. This sequence joins TRBV18 and TRBJ1-4, with TRBD1 matching over 7 bases. CDR3 length: 11 amino acids. Germline V gene lookup returns CDR1 KGHSH and CDR2 LQKENI. The CDR3 loop reads CASSHRRQGCW. CDR3 DNA: TGTGCCAGCTCACACCGACGACAGGGTTGTTGG.

The rearrangement links TRBV5-1 to TRBJ2-7, with a possible D match to TRBD2 (6 bases). Trimming took 0 bases from V and 5 from J, leaving 15 bases between them. Looked up from germline, CDR1 is SGHRS and CDR2 is YFSETQ. CDR3 length: 15 amino acids. CDR3 coding DNA: TGCGCCAGCAGCTTGGGGTCTCCCGGGGAGGACGAGCAGTACTTC. Protein sequence: CASSLGSPGEDEQYF.